Each of the 8 T cell receptor beta chains below was sequenced from the same sample in a study of blood T cell repertoires in COVID-19. The method was immunoSEQ multiplex PCR; TCRdb's version includes in-frame clones alone and lacks a portion of them. The table lists 200,000 to 300,000 clones, approximately 88% of them singletons. The specimen sequenced was PBMCs or T cells enriched from blood (not recorded which). The source of these receptors is a woman in her thirties or forties with acute COVID-19.

The chain has TRBV28 and TRBJ2-7; the match to TRBD1 covers 7 bases. This CDR3 has 15 amino acids. From germline, CDR1 is MDHEN and CDR2 SYDVKM. V was pared by 6 bases and J by 2 bases, with 10 bases of the junction left unmatched. CDR3 in amino acids: CASRVTGTVPYEQYF. In DNA form, the CDR3 reads TGTGCCAGCAGAGTTACCGGGACAGTCCCCTACGAGCAGTACTTC.

The CDR3 spells CASSLGTSGSTWEQYF. CDR3 nucleotide sequence: TGTGCCAGCAGCTTAGGGACTAGCGGGAGTACTTGGGAGCAGTACTTC. The gene calls are TRBV7-8 and TRBJ2-7; 13 nucleotides agree with TRBD2. The CDR3 is made up of 16 amino acids. Unmatched junction bases numbered 7, after V lost 1 base and J lost 7 bases. Germline V gene lookup returns CDR1 SGHVS and CDR2 FQNEAQ. The full variable domain, with the rest looked up from reference TRBV7-8 and TRBJ2-7, is GAGVSQSPRYKVAKRGQDVALRCDPISGHVSLFWYQQALGQGPEFLTYFQNEAQLDKSGLPSDRFFAERPEGSVSTLKIQRTQQEDSAVYLCASSLGTSGSTWEQYFGPGTRLTVT.

CDR3 sequence (DNA): TGTGCCACGGGATCCGGGGTGAGCGGTGGGGAGCTGTTTTTT. It specifies CATGSGVSGGELFF. V and J are TRBV19 and TRBJ2-2; D possibly corresponds to TRBD2 (5 bases). V was shortened by 10 bases and J by 8 bases, with 20 bases between the two germline ends. Germline V gene lookup returns CDR1 LNHDA and CDR2 SQIVND (reference sequence). The CDR3 loop spans 14 amino acids.

This clone was detected only a few times. The rearrangement links TRBV27 to TRBJ1-5; no definite D call. Germline CDR1 is MNHEY and CDR2 is SMNVEV (reference sequence). CDR3 length equals 13 residues. V was clipped by 5 bases and J by 9 bases, with 14 bases between them. The CDR3 DNA follows: TGTGCCAGCAGTCCCCGGGGTAAGCGGCCCCAGCATTTT. As protein: CASSPRGKRPQHF.

In its sample, this clone was seen a few times. The chain employs TRBV4-1 and TRBJ2-6, with 13 bases aligning to TRBD2. In germline, CDR1 is MGHRA, CDR2 YSYEKL. This CDR3 comprises 19 residues. With 2 bases clipped from V and 4 bases from J, the junction kept 8 bases outside the gene matches. The chain's CDR3 is CASSQKGLAGASGANVLTF. The CDR3 DNA sequence: TGCGCCAGCAGCCAAAAAGGACTAGCGGGAGCGTCGGGGGCCAACGTCCTGACTTTC.

The V call is TRBV7-9, the J call TRBJ2-7; possible D gene TRBD2, 5 bases. The V gene's germline CDR1 is SEHNR and CDR2 FQNEAQ (reference sequence). V gave up 4 bases and J gave up 4 bases, with 14 bases separating them. The CDR3 totals 14 residues. The CDR3 loop is CASSSGSFRYEQYF. The CDR3 nucleotides read TGTGCCAGCAGCTCTGGGAGTTTTCGGTACGAGCAGTACTTC.

This chain uses TRBV7-2 with TRBJ2-1; TRBD2 matches at 14 bases. CDR3 length: 16 residues. Unmatched junction bases numbered 10, after V lost 5 bases and J lost 10 bases. Germline V gene sequence: CDR1 SGHTA, CDR2 FQGNSA. The CDR3 DNA reads as TGTGCCAGCAGCGCGCGACTAGCGGGAGGGCAGCGGGAGCAGTTCTTC. Protein sequence: CASSARLAGGQREQFF. The full variable domain, in which reference TRBV7-2 and TRBJ2-1 provide the parts outside the CDR3, is GAGVSQSPSNKVTEKGKDVELRCDPISGHTALYWYRQSLGQGLEFLIYFQGNSAPDKSGLPSDRFSAERTGGSVSTLTIQRTQQEDSAVYLCASSARLAGGQREQFFGPGTRLTVL.

V gene TRBV27 combines with J gene TRBJ2-6; D is undetermined. Per germline, CDR1 MNHEY and CDR2 SMNVEV (reference sequence). CDR3 size: 14 residues. Deletions cut 3 bases from V and 2 bases from J, with 5 bases between. In DNA, the CDR3 is TGTGCCAGCAGTTTTGGCCCTGGGGCCAACGTCCTGACTTTC. The encoded protein is CASSFGPGANVLTF. Variable domain in full (rest from reference TRBV27 and TRBJ2-6): EAQVTQNPRYLITVTGKKLTVTCSQNMNHEYMSWYRQDPGLGLRQIYYSMNVEVTDKGDVPEGYKVSRKEKRNFPLILESPSPNQTSLYFCASSFGPGANVLTFGAGSRLTVL.